Sequencing of this TCR beta chain was carried out in a study of long-term antiretroviral therapy in people with HIV. The CDR3 totals 14 residues. V was shortened by 3 bases and J by 0 bases, with 6 bases between the two germline ends. Germline V gene sequence: CDR1 SNHLY, CDR2 FYNNEI. Sequencing relied on immunoSEQ assay v3.0, run at survey level. Only in-frame clones appear in the TCRdb table, and some are missing; sequencing was by immunoSEQ multiplex PCR. The sample has about 39,000 clones; about 90% are singletons. The chain has TRBV2 and TRBJ1-5; D ambiguous. Here the sequenced sample was unsorted PBMCs, taken 1.2 years after starting antiretroviral therapy. This clonotype originated in a woman aged 45-59 years with HIV. Written as DNA, the CDR3 is TGTGCCAGCAGTGACAGGACTAGCAATCAGCCCCAGCATTTT. It specifies CASSDRTSNQPQHF.